This T cell receptor (beta chain) was observed in a study of CD8 T cells in ankylosing spondylitis. The study's findings and limits: Disease-linked clones reportedly showed significant enrichment in matched ankylosing spondylitis synovial fluid. Researchers report that disease-linked clones proved CD8+ and relatively rare in peripheral blood.

Construction of TCR beta libraries was performed using quantitative 5'-RACE with molecular barcodes. One entry per CDR3 protein results from TCRdb running MiXCR on the 5' RACE reads. The sample lists about 240,000 distinct CDR3 sequences, roughly 8.6% occurring once. In this sample, this clonotype turned up many times. Its antigen is as yet unknown. The CDR3 is 18 amino acids. Per germline, CDR1 MNHEY and CDR2 SVGEGT. V dropped 5 bases and J dropped 0 bases, with 20 bases sitting between them. What was sequenced was blood, either unsorted or a sorted T cell fraction (not recorded which). The V and J genes are TRBV6-2 or TRBV6-3 and TRBJ1-5; no definite D call. The receptor was derived from a male donor with ankylosing spondylitis or in good health (not recorded which). CDR3 DNA sequence: TGTGCCAGCAGTACTTTACTTCTGCGGGCACCTAGCAATCAGCCCCAGCATTTT. As protein: CASSTLLLRAPSNQPQHF.